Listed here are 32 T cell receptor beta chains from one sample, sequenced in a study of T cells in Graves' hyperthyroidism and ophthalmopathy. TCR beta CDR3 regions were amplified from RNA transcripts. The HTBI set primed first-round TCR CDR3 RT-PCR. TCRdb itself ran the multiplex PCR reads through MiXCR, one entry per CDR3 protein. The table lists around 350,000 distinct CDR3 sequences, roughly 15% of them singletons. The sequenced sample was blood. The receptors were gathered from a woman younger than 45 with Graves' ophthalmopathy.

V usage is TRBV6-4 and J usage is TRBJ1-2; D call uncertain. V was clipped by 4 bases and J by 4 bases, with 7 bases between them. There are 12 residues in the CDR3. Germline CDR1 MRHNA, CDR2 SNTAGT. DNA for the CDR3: TGTGCCAGCAGTGCCTTCTGCTATGGCTACACCTTC. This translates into CASSAFCYGYTF.

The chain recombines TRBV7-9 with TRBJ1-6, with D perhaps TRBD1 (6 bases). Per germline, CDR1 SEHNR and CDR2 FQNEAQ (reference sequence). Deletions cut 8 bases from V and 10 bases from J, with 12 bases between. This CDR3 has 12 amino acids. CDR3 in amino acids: CASGQILSPLHF. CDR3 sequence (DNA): TGTGCCAGCGGACAGATCTTATCACCCCTCCACTTT.

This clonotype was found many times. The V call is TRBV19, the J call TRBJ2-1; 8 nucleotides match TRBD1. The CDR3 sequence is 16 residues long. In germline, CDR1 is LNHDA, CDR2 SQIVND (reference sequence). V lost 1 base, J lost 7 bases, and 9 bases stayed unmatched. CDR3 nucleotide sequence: TGTGCCAGTAGTATAGGGTCCGGACAGGGTACAAATGAGCAGTTCTTC. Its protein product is CASSIGSGQGTNEQFF. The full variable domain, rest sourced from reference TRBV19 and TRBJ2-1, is DGGITQSPKYLFRKEGQNVTLSCEQNLNHDAMYWYRQDPGQGLRLIYYSQIVNDFQKGDIAEGYSVSREKKESFPLTVTSAQKNPTAFYLCASSIGSGQGTNEQFFGPGTRLTVL.

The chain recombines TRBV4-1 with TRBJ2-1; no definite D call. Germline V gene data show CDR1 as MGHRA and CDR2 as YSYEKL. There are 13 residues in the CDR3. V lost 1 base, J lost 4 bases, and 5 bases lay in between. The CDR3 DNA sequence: TGCGCCAGCAGCCAAGTTCTGTACAATGAGCAGTTCTTC. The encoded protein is CASSQVLYNEQFF.

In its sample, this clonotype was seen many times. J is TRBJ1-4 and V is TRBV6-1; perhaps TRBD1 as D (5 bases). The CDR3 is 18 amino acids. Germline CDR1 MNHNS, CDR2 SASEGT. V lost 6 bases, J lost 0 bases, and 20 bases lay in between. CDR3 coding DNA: TGTGCCAGCAGACCCGAGAGGGGCAGGGAGGCAACTAATGAAAAACTGTTTTTT. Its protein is CASRPERGREATNEKLFF.

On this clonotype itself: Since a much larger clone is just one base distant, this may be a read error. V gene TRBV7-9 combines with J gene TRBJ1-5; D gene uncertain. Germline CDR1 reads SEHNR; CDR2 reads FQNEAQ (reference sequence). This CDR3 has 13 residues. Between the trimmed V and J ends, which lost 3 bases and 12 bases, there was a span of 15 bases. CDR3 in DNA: TGTGCCAGCAGCTTGGATAGTTCTGGGCTCCAGCATTTT. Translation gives CASSLDSSGLQHF.

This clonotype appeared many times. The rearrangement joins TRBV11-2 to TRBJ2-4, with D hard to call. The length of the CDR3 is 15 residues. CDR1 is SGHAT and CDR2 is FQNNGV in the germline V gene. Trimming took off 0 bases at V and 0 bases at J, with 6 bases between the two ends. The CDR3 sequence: CASSLESIAKNIQYF. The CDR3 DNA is TGTGCCAGCAGCTTAGAGTCCATAGCCAAAAACATTCAGTACTTC.

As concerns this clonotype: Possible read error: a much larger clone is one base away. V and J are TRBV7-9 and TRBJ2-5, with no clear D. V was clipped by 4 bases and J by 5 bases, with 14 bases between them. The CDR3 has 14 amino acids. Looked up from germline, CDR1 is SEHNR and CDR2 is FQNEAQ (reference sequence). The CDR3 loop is CASSSRAAKETQYF. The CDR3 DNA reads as TGTGCCAGCAGCTCCCGGGCAGCGAAGGAGACCCAGTACTTC.

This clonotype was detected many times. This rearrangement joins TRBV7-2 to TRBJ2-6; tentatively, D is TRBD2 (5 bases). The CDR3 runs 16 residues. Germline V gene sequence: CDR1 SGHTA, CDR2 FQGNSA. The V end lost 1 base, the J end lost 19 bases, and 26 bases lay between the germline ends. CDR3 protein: CASSLEGGIGPGRRTF. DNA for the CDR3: TGTGCCAGCAGCTTAGAGGGTGGTATTGGACCGGGAAGGAGAACTTTC. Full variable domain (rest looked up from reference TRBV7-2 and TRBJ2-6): GAGVSQSPSNKVTEKGKDVELRCDPISGHTALYWYRQSLGQGLEFLIYFQGNSAPDKSGLPSDRFSAERTGGSVSTLTIQRTQQEDSAVYLCASSLEGGIGPGRRTFGAGSRLTVL.

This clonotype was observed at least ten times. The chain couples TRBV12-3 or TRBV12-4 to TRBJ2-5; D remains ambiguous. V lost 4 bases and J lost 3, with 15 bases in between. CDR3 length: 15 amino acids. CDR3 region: CASSSPDRVKETQYF. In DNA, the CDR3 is TGTGCCAGCAGTTCTCCGGACCGAGTGAAAGAGACCCAGTACTTC.

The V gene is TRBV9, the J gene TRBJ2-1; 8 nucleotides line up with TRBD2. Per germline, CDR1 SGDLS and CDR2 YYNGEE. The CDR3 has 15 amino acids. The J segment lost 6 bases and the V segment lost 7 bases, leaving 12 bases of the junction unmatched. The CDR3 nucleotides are TGTGCCAGCGGCTTCGGGGGGGCTTTGGGCAATGAGCAGTTCTTC. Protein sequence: CASGFGGALGNEQFF. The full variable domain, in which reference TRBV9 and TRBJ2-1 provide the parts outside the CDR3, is DSGVTQTPKHLITATGQRVTLRCSPRSGDLSVYWYQQSLDQGLQFLIQYYNGEERAKGNILERFSAQQFPDLHSELNLSSLELGDSALYFCASGFGGALGNEQFFGPGTRLTVL.

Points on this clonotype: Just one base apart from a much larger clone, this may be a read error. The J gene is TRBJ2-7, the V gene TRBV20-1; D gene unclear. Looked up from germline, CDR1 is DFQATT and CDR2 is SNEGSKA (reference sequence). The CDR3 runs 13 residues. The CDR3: CSALDAPSYEQCF. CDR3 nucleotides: TGCAGTGCTCTTGACGCCCCCTCCTACGAGCAGTGCTTC.

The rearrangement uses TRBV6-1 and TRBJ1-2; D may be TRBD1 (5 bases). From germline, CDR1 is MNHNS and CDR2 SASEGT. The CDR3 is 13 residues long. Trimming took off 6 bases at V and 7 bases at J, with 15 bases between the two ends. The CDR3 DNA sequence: TGTGCCAGCAGGCGACATGGGGGATTTGGCTACACCTTC. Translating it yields CASRRHGGFGYTF.

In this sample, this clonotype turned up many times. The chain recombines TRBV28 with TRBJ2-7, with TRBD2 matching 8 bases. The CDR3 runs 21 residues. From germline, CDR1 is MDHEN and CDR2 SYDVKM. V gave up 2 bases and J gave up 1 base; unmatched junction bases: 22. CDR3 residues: CASSLLGAGFESGGYSYEQYF. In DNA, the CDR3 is TGTGCCAGCAGTTTACTCGGCGCGGGTTTTGAGAGCGGGGGTTATTCCTACGAGCAGTACTTC.

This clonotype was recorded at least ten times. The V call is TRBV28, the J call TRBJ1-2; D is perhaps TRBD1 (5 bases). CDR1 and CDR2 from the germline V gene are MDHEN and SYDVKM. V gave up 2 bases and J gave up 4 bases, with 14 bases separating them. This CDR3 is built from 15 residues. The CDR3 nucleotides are TGTGCCAGCAGTTTAACCGGGACGGGAAGCTATGGCTACACCTTC. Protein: CASSLTGTGSYGYTF.

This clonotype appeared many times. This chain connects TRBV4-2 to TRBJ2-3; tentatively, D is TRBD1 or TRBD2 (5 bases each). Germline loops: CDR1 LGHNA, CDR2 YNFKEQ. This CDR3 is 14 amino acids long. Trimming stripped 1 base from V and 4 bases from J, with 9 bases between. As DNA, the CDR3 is TGTGCCAGCAGCCAAGTAGTGGGGGCAGATACGCAGTATTTT. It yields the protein CASSQVVGADTQYF.

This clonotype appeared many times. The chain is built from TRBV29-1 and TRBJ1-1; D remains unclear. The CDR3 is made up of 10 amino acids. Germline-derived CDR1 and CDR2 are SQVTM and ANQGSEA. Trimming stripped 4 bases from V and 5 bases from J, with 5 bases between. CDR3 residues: CSVVGTEAFF. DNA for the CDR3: TGCAGCGTTGTGGGTACTGAAGCTTTCTTT.

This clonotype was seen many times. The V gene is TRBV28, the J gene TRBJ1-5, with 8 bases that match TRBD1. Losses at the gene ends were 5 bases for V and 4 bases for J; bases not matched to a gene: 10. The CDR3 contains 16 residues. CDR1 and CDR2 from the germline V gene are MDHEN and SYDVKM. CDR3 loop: CASSALGQGRNQPQHF. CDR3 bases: TGTGCCAGCAGTGCCCTAGGACAGGGCAGAAATCAGCCCCAGCATTTT.

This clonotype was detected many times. CDR3 amino acids: CASSLPGNYGYTF. CDR3 sequence (DNA): TGTGCCAGCAGCTTACCAGGGAACTATGGCTACACCTTC. The V and J genes are TRBV13 and TRBJ1-2, with D tentatively TRBD1 (5 bases). This CDR3 has 13 residues. From germline, CDR1 is PRHDT and CDR2 FYEKMQ (reference sequence). V was pared by 2 bases and J by 2 bases, with 6 bases between.

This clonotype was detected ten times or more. For the CDR3, the DNA is TGTGCCAGCAGGCCCGAGGGTTGGGTCCCCGGGGAGCTGTTTTTT. It translates to CASRPEGWVPGELFF. V and J are TRBV11-2 and TRBJ2-2; tentative D call: TRBD2 (5 bases). CDR1 is SGHAT, CDR2 FQNNGV, per germline. With 6 bases removed from V and 6 bases from J, the gap between germline ends came to 17 bases. The CDR3 length is 15 residues. Based on the CDR3 plus reference TRBV11-2 and TRBJ2-2, the full variable domain is EAGVAQSPRYKIIEKRQSVAFWCNPISGHATLYWYQQILGQGPKLLIQFQNNGVVDDSQLPKDRFSAERLKGVDSTLKIQPAKLEDSAVYLCASRPEGWVPGELFFGEGSRLTVL.

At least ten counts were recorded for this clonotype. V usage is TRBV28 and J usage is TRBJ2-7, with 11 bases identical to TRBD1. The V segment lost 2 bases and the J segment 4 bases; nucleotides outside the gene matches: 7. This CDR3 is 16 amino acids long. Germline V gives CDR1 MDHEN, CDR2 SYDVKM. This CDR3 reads CASSLVFGQGAYEQYF. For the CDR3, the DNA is TGTGCCAGCAGTTTAGTTTTCGGACAGGGGGCTTACGAGCAGTACTTC.

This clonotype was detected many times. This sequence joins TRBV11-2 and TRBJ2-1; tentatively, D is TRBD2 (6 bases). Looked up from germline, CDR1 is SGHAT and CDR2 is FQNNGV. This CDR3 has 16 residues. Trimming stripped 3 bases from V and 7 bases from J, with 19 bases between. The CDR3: CASSLSRGRGSNEQFF. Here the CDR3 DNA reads TGTGCCAGCAGCTTGTCCCGAGGGCGGGGTTCAAATGAGCAGTTCTTC. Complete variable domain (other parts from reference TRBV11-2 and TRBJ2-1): EAGVAQSPRYKIIEKRQSVAFWCNPISGHATLYWYQQILGQGPKLLIQFQNNGVVDDSQLPKDRFSAERLKGVDSTLKIQPAKLEDSAVYLCASSLSRGRGSNEQFFGPGTRLTVL.

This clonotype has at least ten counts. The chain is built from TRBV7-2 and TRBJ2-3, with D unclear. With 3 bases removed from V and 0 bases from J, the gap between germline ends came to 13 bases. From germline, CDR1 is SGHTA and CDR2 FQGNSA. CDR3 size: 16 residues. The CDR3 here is CASSLPRTDSTDTQYF. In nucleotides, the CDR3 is TGTGCCAGCAGCTTGCCTAGGACCGATAGCACAGATACGCAGTATTTT.

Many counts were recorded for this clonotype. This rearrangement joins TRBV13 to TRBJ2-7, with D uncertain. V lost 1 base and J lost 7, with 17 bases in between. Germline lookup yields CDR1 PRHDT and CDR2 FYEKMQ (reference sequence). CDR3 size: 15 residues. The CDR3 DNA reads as TGTGCCAGCAGCTTAGAGTCTGGGGAAGTGAGTGAGCAGTACTTC. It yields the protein CASSLESGEVSEQYF.

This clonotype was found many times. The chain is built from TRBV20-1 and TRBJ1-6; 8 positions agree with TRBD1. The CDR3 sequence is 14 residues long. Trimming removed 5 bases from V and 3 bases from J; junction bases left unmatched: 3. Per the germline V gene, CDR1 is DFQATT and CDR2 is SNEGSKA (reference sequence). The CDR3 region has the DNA TGCAGTGCTCGTGGACAGGGCTATAATTCACCCCTCCACTTT. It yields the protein CSARGQGYNSPLHF.

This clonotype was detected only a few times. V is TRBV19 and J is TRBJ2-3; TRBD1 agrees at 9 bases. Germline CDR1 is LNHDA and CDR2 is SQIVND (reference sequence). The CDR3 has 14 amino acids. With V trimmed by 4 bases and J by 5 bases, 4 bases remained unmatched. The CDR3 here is CASSRDRDGDTQYF. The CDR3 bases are TGTGCCAGTAGTAGGGACAGGGATGGAGATACGCAGTATTTT.

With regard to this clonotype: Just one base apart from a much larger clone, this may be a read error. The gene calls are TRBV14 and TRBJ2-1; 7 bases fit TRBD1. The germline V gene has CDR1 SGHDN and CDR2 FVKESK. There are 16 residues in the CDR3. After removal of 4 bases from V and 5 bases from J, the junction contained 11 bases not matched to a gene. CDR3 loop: CASSRLRTGYNNEQFF. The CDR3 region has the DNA TGTGCCAGCAGCCGGCTGCGGACAGGCTATAACAATGAGCAGTTCTTC.

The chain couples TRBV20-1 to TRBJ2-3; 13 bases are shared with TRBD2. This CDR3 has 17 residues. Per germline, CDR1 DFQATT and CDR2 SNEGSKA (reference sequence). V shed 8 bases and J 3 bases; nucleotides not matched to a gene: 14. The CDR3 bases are TGCAGTTCGTCCGGGGCACTAGCGGGGGGGGGAACAGATACGCAGTATTTT. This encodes CSSSGALAGGGTDTQYF.

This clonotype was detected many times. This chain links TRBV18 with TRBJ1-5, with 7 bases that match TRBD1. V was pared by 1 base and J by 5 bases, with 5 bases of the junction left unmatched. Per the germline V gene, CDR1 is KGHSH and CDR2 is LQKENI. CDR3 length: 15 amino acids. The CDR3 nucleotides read TGTGCCAGCTCACCACGCAGGGGGACGGATCAGCCCCAGCATTTT. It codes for CASSPRRGTDQPQHF.

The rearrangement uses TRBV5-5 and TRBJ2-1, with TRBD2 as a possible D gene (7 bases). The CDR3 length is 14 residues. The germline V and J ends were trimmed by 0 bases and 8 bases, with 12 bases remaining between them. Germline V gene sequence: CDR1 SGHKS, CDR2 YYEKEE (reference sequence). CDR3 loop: CASSLAGGRDEQFF. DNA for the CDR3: TGTGCCAGCAGCTTGGCGGGGGGCCGCGATGAGCAGTTCTTC. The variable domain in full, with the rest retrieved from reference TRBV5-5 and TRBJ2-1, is DAGVTQSPTHLIKTRGQQVTLRCSPISGHKSVSWYQQVLGQGPQFIFQYYEKEERGRGNFPDRFSARQFPNYSSELNVNALLLGDSALYLCASSLAGGRDEQFFGPGTRLTVL.

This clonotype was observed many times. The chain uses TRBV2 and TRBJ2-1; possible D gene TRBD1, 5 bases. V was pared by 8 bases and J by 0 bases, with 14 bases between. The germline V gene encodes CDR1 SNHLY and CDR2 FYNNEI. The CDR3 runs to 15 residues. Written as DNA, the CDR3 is TGTGCCAGCCCCAGGGTTGTCGGCTCCTACAATGAGCAGTTCTTC. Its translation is CASPRVVGSYNEQFF.

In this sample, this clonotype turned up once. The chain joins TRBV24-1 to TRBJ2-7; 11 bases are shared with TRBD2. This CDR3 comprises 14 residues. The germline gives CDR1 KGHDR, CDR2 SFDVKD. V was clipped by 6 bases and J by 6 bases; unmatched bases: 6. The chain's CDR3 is CATSPSGRSGEQYF. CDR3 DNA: TGTGCCACCAGTCCTAGCGGGAGGTCTGGCGAGCAGTACTTC.